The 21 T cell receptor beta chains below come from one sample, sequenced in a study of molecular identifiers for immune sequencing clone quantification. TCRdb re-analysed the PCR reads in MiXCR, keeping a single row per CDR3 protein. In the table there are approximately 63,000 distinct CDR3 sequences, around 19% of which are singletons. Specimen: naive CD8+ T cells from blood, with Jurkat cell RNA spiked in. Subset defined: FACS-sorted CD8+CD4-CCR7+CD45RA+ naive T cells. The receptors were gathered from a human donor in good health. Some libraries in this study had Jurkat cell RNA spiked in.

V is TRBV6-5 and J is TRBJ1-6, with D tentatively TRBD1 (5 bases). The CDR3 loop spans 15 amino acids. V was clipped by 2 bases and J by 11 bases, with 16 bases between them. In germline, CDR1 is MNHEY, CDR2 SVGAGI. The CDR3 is CASSYQQEGNPPLHF. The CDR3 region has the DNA TGTGCCAGCAGTTACCAACAGGAAGGAAATCCACCCCTCCACTTT.

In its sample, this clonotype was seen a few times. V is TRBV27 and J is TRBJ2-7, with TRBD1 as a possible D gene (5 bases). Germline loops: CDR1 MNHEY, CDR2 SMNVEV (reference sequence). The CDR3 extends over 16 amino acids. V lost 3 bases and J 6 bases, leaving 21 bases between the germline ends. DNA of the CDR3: TGTGCCAGCAGTTTCGTTCAGGGCTTATGGTTTGGCGAGCAGTACTTC. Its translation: CASSFVQGLWFGEQYF.

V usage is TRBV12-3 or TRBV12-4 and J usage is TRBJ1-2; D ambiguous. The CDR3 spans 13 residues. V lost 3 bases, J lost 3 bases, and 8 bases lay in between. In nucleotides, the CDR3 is TGTGCCAGCAGTTTGAGCAACCACTATGGCTACACCTTC. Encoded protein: CASSLSNHYGYTF.

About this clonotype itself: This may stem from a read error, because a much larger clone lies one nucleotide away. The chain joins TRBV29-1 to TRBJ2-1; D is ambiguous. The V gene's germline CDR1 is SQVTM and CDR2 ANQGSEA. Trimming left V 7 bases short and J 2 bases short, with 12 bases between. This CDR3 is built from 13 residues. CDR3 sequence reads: CSAIYLTYNEQFF. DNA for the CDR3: TGCAGCGCCATATATCTAACCTACAATGAGCAGTTCTTC.

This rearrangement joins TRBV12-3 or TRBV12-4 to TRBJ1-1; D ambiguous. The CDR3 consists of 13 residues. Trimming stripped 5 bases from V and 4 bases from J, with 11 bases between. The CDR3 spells CASSAGRVTEAFF. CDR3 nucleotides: TGTGCCAGCAGTGCCGGGAGGGTCACTGAAGCTTTCTTT.

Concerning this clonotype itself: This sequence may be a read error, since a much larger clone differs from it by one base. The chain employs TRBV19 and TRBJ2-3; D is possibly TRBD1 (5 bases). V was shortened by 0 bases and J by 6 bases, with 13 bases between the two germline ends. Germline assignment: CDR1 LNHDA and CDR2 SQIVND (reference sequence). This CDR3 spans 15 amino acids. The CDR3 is CASSIDPRVRDTQYF. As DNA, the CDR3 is TGTGCCAGTAGTATAGATCCCAGGGTCCGGGATACGCAGTATTTT.

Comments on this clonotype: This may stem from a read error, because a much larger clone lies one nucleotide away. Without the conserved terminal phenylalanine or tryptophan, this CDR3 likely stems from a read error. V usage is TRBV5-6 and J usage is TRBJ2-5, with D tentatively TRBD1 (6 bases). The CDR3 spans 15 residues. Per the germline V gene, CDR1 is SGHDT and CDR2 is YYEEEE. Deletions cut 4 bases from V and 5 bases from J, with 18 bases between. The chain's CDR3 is CASSRRTVSVETQYL. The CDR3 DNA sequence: TGTGCCAGCAGCCGAAGGACAGTGAGTGTGGAGACCCAGTACCTC.

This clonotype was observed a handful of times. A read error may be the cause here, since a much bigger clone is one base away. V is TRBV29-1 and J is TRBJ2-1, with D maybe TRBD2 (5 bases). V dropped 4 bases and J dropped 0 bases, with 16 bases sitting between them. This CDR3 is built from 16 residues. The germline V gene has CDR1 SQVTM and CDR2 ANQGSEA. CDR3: CSVGGSSVNSYNEQFF. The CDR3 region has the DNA TGCAGCGTTGGAGGAAGTAGCGTTAACTCCTACAATGAGCAGTTCTTC.

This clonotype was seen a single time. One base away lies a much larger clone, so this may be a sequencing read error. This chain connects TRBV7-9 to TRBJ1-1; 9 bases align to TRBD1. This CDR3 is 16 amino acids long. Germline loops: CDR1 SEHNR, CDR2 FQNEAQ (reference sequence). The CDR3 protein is CASSQTGGYGGTEALF. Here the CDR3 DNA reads TGTGCCAGCAGCCAGACAGGGGGTTATGGTGGCACTGAAGCTCTCTTT.

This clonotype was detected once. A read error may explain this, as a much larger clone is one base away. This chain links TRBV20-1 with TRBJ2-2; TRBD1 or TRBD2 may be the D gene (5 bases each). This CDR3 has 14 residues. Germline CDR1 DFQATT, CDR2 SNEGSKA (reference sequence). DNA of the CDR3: TGCAGTGCGAGCACCACCCTAGGGACCGGGGAGCTGGTTTTT. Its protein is CSASTTLGTGELVF.

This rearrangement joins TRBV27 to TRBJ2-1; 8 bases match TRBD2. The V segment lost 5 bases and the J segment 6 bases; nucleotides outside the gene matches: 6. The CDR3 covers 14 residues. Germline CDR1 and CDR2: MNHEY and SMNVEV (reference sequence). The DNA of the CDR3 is TGTGCCAGCAGTCGACTAGCGACTACCAATGAGCAGTTCTTC. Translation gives CASSRLATTNEQFF.

This CDR3 reads CASSQYLAGVPPYNEQFF. CDR3 DNA sequence: TGCGCCAGCAGCCAGTACCTAGCGGGAGTTCCTCCCTACAATGAGCAGTTCTTC. The V call is TRBV4-1, the J call TRBJ2-1; 10 positions match TRBD2. Germline lookup yields CDR1 MGHRA and CDR2 YSYEKL. After removal of 3 bases from V and 2 bases from J, the junction contained 10 bases not matched to a gene. The CDR3 extends over 18 amino acids.

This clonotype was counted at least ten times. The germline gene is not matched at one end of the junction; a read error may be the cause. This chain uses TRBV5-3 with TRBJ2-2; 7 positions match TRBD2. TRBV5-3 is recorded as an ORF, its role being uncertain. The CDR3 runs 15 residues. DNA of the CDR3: TGTGCCAGCAGCTTAAAGCGGGATCCCACCGGGGAGCTGTTTTTT. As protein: CASSLKRDPTGELFF.

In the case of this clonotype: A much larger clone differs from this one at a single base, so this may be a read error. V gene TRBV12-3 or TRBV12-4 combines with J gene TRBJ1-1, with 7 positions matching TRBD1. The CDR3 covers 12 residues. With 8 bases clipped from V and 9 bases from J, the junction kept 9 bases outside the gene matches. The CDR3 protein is CASGTEDIKAFF. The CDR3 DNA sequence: TGTGCCAGCGGGACAGAAGACATTAAAGCTTTCTTT.

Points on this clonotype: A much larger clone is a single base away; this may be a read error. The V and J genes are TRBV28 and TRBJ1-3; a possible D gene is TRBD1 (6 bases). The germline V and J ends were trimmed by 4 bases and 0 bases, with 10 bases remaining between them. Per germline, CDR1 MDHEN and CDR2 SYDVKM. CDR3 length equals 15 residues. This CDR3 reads CASSSDRPSGNTIYF. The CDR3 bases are TGTGCCAGCAGTTCTGACAGGCCCTCTGGAAACACCATATATTTT. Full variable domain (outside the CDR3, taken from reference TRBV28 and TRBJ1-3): DVKVTQSSRYLVKRTGEKVFLECVQDMDHENMFWYRQDPGLGLRLIYFSYDVKMKEKGDIPEGYSVSREKKERFSLILESASTNQTSMYLCASSSDRPSGNTIYFGEGSWLTVV.

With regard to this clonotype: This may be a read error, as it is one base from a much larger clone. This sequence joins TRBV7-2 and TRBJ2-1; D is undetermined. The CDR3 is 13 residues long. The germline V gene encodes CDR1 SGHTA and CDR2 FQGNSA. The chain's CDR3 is CASGFEVYNEQFF. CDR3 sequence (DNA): TGTGCCAGCGGCTTTGAAGTGTACAATGAGCAGTTCTTC.

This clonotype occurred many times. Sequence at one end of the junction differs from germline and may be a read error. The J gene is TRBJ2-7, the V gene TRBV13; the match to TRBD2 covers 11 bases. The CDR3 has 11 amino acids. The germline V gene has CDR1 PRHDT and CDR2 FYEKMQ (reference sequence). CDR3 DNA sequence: TGTGCCAGCAGCTTAATGGGACTAGCGGAATTC. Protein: CASSLMGLAEF.

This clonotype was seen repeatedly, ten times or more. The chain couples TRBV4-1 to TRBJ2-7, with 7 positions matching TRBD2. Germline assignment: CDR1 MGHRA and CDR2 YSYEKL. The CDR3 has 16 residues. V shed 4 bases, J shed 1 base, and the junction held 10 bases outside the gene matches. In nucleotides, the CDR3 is TGCGCCAGCAGCCCCAACGCCGGCGGGGGTTCCTACGAGCAGTACTTC. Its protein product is CASSPNAGGGSYEQYF.

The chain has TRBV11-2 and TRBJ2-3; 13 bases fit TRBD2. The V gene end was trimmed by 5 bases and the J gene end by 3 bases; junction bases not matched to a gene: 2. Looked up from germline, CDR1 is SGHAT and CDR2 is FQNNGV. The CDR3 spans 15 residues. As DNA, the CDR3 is TGTGCCAGCAGCACTAGCGGGAGGGGGACAGATACGCAGTATTTT. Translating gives CASSTSGRGTDTQYF. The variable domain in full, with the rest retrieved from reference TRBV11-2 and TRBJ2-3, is EAGVAQSPRYKIIEKRQSVAFWCNPISGHATLYWYQQILGQGPKLLIQFQNNGVVDDSQLPKDRFSAERLKGVDSTLKIQPAKLEDSAVYLCASSTSGRGTDTQYFGPGTRLTVL.

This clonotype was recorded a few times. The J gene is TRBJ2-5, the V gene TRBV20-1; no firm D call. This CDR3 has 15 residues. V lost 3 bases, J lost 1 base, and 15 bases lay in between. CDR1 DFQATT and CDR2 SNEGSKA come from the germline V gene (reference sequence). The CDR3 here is CSASIQQQSQETQYF. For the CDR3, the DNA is TGCAGTGCTAGTATCCAGCAGCAAAGCCAAGAGACCCAGTACTTC.

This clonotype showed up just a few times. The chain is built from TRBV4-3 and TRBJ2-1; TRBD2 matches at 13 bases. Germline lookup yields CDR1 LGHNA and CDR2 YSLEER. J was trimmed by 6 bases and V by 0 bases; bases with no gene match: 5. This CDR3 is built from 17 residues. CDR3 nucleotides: TGCGCCAGCAGCCAAGATCGGACTAGCGGGAGACTCAATGAGCAGTTCTTC. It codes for CASSQDRTSGRLNEQFF.